The 15 T cell receptor beta chains presented below share a single source sample, sequenced in a study of T cell changes during pregnancy in multiple sclerosis. Assay: immunoSEQ multiplex PCR; the TCRdb copy retains only in-frame clones and omits some. Of more than 20,000 clones listed, 85% to 95% are singletons. The material was CD8+ T cells from peripheral blood mononuclear cells, obtained in the third trimester of pregnancy. All receptors come from a female donor with multiple sclerosis, enrolled in a pregnancy study.

The chain has TRBV7-9 and TRBJ2-7; no definite D call. The CDR3 consists of 13 residues. Germline values: CDR1 SEHNR, CDR2 FQNEAQ (reference sequence). The V gene lost 4 bases and the J gene lost 4 bases, with 11 bases spanning the gap. In DNA form, the CDR3 reads TGTGCCAGCAGCTCAAAAACAGCTTACGAGCAGTACTTC. Translation gives CASSSKTAYEQYF.

The chain employs TRBV11-1 and TRBJ1-1; possible D gene TRBD1, 5 bases. V was cut by 4 bases and J by 0 bases, with 9 bases left in between. Germline assignment: CDR1 SGHAT and CDR2 FQDESV (reference sequence). There are 14 residues in the CDR3. The CDR3 is CASSWDFMNTEAFF. In DNA, the CDR3 is TGTGCCAGCAGCTGGGACTTTATGAACACTGAAGCTTTCTTT.

This rearrangement joins TRBV11-2 to TRBJ2-7; 9 bases map to TRBD1. The germline CDR1 and CDR2 sequences are SGHAT and FQNNGV. The CDR3 contains 17 residues. The ends lost 4 bases at V and 4 bases at J; junction bases unmatched: 14. In DNA, the CDR3 is TGTGCCAGCAGCTCAGAGGATATCAGGACAGGGGAGTACGAGCAGTACTTC. Its translation: CASSSEDIRTGEYEQYF.

V and J are TRBV4-1 and TRBJ1-5; 7 bases fit TRBD1. The V and J ends lost 4 bases and 4 bases, in that order; junction bases with no gene match: 7. The CDR3 totals 15 residues. Looked up from germline, CDR1 is MGHRA and CDR2 is YSYEKL. CDR3 sequence (DNA): TGCGCCAGCAGCCCGGACAGGACGAGGAATCAGCCCCAGCATTTT. It yields the protein CASSPDRTRNQPQHF.

The count of this clone is one. The chain employs TRBV6-1 and TRBJ2-7, with 9 bases lining up with TRBD1. The CDR3 length is 15 residues. Germline CDR1 reads MNHNS; CDR2 reads SASEGT. The ends lost 5 bases at V and 2 bases at J; junction bases unmatched: 7. The CDR3 DNA follows: TGTGCCAGCAGTACCTGGACAGGGGAAGCCTACGAGCAGTACTTC. It codes for CASSTWTGEAYEQYF.

The chain is built from TRBV27 and TRBJ2-7; TRBD1 is a possible D gene (5 bases). This CDR3 comprises 13 residues. V lost 5 bases and J lost 4, with 12 bases in between. CDR1 and CDR2 from the germline V gene are MNHEY and SMNVEV (reference sequence). The DNA of the CDR3 is TGTGCCAGCAGTCCGTCGACAGAGTACGAGCAGTACTTC. It encodes CASSPSTEYEQYF.

V is TRBV14 and J is TRBJ2-1; D not certain. In germline, CDR1 is SGHDN, CDR2 FVKESK. V was clipped by 1 base and J by 2 bases, with 9 bases between them. CDR3 length equals 15 residues. CDR3 DNA: TGTGCCAGCAGCCAAGGTGGAGACCCCTACAATGAGCAGTTCTTC. Its translation: CASSQGGDPYNEQFF.

This chain links TRBV13 with TRBJ2-7; no clear D gene. Deletions cut 0 bases from V and 0 bases from J, with 9 bases between. The CDR3 has 15 amino acids. Germline assignment: CDR1 PRHDT and CDR2 FYEKMQ (reference sequence). The CDR3 nucleotides read TGTGCCAGCAGCTTAGGGGTCCCGAGCTCCTACGAGCAGTACTTC. This codes for CASSLGVPSSYEQYF.

The rearrangement uses TRBV9 and TRBJ2-7; TRBD1 matches at 7 bases. Germline CDR1 SGDLS, CDR2 YYNGEE. CDR3 length: 14 amino acids. J was trimmed by 7 bases and V by 0 bases; bases with no gene match: 7. The CDR3 reads CASSVETGAREQYF. The CDR3 DNA reads as TGTGCCAGCAGCGTAGAAACAGGGGCTCGGGAGCAGTACTTC.

V usage is TRBV7-6 and J usage is TRBJ2-2; no clear D. Germline CDR1 SGHVS, CDR2 FNYEAQ. V dropped 10 bases and J dropped 2 bases, with 14 bases sitting between them. The CDR3 consists of 14 residues. The CDR3 nucleotides read TGTGCCACCGGTTCTCTACCTAACACCGGGGAGCTGTTTTTT. Its translation is CATGSLPNTGELFF.

The genes are TRBV7-2 and TRBJ2-7; D not resolved. The CDR3 runs 14 residues. The germline CDR1 and CDR2 sequences are SGHTA and FQGNSA. Trimming took off 1 base at V and 2 bases at J, with 9 bases between the two ends. The DNA for the CDR3 is TGTGCCAGCAGCTTAGAACTCTTTACCTACGAGCAGTACTTC. Translated, it gives CASSLELFTYEQYF.

The genes are TRBV4-3 and TRBJ2-6; 11 bases match TRBD1. CDR3 length: 20 amino acids. V lost 0 bases, J lost 2 bases, and 9 bases stayed unmatched. Germline CDR1 LGHNA, CDR2 YSLEER. The CDR3 sequence: CASSQDRVGQGATGANVLTF. The CDR3 coding sequence is TGCGCCAGCAGCCAAGATAGGGTAGGACAGGGGGCAACTGGGGCCAACGTCCTGACTTTC.

The J gene is TRBJ2-7, the V gene TRBV7-9; no clear D gene. Germline assignment: CDR1 SEHNR and CDR2 FQNEAQ (reference sequence). The germline V and J ends were trimmed by 4 bases and 3 bases, with 10 bases remaining between them. The CDR3 is 13 residues long. The CDR3 protein is CASSWAGDYEQYF. CDR3 nucleotides: TGTGCCAGCAGCTGGGCCGGCGACTACGAGCAGTACTTC. Supplemented by reference TRBV7-9 and TRBJ2-7, the full variable domain reads DTGVSQNPRHKITKRGQNVTFRCDPISEHNRLYWYRQTLGQGPEFLTYFQNEAQLEKSRLLSDRFSAERPKGSFSTLEIQRTEQGDSAMYLCASSWAGDYEQYFGPGTRLTVT.

The chain carries TRBV4-3 and TRBJ1-2; the match to TRBD1 covers 7 bases. The CDR3 spans 16 residues. Germline lookup yields CDR1 LGHNA and CDR2 YSLEER. With 0 bases clipped from V and 8 bases from J, the junction kept 12 bases outside the gene matches. CDR3 loop: CASSQDDRVFEEGYTF. CDR3 DNA: TGCGCCAGCAGCCAAGACGACAGGGTTTTTGAGGAGGGCTACACCTTC.

The CDR3 loop reads CASSLARGNGYTF. CDR3 sequence (DNA): TGTGCCAGCAGTTTAGCCAGAGGCAATGGCTACACCTTC. The chain couples TRBV27 to TRBJ1-2, with D unclear. V lost 2 bases and J lost 6, with 10 bases in between. The length of the CDR3 is 13 residues. Germline V lookup: CDR1 MNHEY, CDR2 SMNVEV (reference sequence).